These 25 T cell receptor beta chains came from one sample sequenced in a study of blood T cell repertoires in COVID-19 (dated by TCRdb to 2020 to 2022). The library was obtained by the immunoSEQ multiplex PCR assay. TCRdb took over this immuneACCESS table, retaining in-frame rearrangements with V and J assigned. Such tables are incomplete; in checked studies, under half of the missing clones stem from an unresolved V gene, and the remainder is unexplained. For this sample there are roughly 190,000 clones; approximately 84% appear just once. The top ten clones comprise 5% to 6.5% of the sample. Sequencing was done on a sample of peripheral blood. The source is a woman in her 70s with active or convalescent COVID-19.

The CDR3 reads CASSFTWTGGNTEAFF. Written as DNA, the CDR3 is TGCGCCAGCAGCTTTACCTGGACAGGAGGGAACACTGAAGCTTTCTTT. V is TRBV5-1 and J is TRBJ1-1; 7 positions match TRBD1. The CDR3 has 16 residues. Germline V gene sequence: CDR1 SGHRS, CDR2 YFSETQ. Trimming took 2 bases from V and 1 from J; bases not matched to a gene: 8.

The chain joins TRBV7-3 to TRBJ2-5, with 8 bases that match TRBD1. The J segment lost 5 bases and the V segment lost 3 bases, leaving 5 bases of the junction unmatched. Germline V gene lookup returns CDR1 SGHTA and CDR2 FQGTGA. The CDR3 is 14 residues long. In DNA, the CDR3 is TGTGCCAGCAGCTTCGCAGGGGGCGGGGAGACCCAGTACTTC. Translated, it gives CASSFAGGGETQYF.

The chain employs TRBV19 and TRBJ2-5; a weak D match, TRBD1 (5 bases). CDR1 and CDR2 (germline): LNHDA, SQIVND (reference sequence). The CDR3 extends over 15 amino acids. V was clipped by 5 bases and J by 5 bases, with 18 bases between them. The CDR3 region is CASSLRDDAFETQYF. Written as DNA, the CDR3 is TGTGCCAGTAGTCTCAGGGATGACGCTTTTGAGACCCAGTACTTC.

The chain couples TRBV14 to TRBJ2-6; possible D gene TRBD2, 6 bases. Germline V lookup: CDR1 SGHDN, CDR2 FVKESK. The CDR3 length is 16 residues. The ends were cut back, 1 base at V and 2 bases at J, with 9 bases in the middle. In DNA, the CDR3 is TGTGCCAGCAGCCAAGCCGGGGGTGCTGGGGCCAACGTCCTGACTTTC. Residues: CASSQAGGAGANVLTF.

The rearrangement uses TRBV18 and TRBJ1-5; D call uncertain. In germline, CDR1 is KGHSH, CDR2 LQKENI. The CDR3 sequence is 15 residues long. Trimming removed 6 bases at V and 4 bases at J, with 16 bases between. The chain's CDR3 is CASSPSTDQNQPQHF. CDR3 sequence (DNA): TGTGCCAGCTCCCCAAGCACAGATCAGAATCAGCCCCAGCATTTT.

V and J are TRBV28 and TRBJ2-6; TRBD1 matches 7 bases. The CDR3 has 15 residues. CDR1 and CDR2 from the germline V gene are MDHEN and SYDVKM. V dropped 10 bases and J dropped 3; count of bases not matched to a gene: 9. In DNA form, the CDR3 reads TGTGCCACCTCAACAGGGGTTGGTGGGGCCAACGTCCTGACTTTC. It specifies CATSTGVGGANVLTF.

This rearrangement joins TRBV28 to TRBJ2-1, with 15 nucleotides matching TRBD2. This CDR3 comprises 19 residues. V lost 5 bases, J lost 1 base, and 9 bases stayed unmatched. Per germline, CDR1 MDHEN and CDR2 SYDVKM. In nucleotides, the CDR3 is TGTGCCAGCAGTAGCCTCGGACTAGCGGGAGGGCAATCCTACAATGAGCAGTTCTTC. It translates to CASSSLGLAGGQSYNEQFF.

The CDR3 DNA sequence: TGCAGTGCTAGTCCCGCAGGCACAGATACGCAGTATTTT. Its translation: CSASPAGTDTQYF. This chain uses TRBV20-1 with TRBJ2-3; D is unclear. The V end lost 3 bases, the J end lost 1 base, and 8 bases lay between the germline ends. The CDR3 runs 13 residues. Germline V gene lookup returns CDR1 DFQATT and CDR2 SNEGSKA (reference sequence).

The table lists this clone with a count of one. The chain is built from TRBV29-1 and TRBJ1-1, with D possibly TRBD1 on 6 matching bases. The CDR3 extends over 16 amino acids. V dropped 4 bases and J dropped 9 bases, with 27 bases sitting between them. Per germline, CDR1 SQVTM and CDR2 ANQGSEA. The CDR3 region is CSVGTRAGGNPMKAFF. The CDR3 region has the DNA TGCAGCGTTGGTACGAGAGCTGGGGGCAACCCGATGAAAGCTTTCTTT.

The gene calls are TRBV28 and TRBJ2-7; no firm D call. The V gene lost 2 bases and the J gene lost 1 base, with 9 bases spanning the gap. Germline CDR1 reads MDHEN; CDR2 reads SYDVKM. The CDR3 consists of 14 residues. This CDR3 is CASSLMSGSYEQYF. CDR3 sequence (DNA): TGTGCCAGCAGTTTAATGTCCGGTTCCTACGAGCAGTACTTC.

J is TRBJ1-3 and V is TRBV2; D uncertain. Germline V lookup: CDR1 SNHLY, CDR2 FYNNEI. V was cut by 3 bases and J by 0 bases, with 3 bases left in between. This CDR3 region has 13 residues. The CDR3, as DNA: TGTGCCAGCAGTGAGAGCTCTGGAAACACCATATATTTT. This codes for CASSESSGNTIYF. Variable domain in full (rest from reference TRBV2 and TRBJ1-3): EPEVTQTPSHQVTQMGQEVILRCVPISNHLYFYWYRQILGQKVEFLVSFYNNEISEKSEIFDDQFSVERPDGSNFTLKIRSTKLEDSAMYFCASSESSGNTIYFGEGSWLTVV.

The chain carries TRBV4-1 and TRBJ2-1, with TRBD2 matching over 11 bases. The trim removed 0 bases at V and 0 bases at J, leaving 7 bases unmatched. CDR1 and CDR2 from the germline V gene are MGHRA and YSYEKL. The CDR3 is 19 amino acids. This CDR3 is CASSQEGTSGGGSYNEQFF. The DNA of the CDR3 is TGCGCCAGCAGCCAAGAAGGGACTAGCGGAGGAGGCTCCTACAATGAGCAGTTCTTC.

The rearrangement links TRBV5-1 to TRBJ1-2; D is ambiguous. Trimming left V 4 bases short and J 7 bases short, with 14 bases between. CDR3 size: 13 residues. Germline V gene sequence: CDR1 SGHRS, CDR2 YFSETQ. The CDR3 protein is CASSPDSAGGYTF. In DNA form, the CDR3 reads TGCGCCAGCAGCCCCGACTCCGCGGGTGGCTACACCTTC.

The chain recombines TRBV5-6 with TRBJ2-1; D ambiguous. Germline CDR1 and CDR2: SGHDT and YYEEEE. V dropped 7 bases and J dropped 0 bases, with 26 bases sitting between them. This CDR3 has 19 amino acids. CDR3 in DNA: TGTGCCAGCCAGCCACTACGGGTGGTCTTCGAGAGCTCCTACAATGAGCAGTTCTTC. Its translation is CASQPLRVVFESSYNEQFF.

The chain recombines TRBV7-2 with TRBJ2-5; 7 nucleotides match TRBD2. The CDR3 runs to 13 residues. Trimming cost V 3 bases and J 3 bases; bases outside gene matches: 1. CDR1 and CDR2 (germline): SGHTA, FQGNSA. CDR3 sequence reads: CASSFLAEETQYF. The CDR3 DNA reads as TGTGCCAGCAGCTTTCTAGCGGAAGAGACCCAGTACTTC.

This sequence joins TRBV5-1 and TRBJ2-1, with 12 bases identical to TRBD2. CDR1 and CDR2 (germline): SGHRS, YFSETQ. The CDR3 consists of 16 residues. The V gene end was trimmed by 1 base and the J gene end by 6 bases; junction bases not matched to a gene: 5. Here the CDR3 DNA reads TGCGCCAGCAGCTTGCAGGCTAGCGGGAGGGCCAATGAGCAGTTCTTC. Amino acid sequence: CASSLQASGRANEQFF.

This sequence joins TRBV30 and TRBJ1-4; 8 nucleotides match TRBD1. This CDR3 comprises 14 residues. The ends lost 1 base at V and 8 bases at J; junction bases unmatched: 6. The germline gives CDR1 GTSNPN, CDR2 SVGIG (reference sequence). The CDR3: CAWSARDRWEKLFF. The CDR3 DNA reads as TGTGCCTGGAGTGCCCGGGACAGGTGGGAAAAACTGTTTTTT.

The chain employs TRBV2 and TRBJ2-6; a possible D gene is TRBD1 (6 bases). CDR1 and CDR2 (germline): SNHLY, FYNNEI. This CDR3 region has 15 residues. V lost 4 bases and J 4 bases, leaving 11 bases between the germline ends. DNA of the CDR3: TGTGCCAGCAGTGCCGCAGGGGCCGGGGCCAACGTCCTGACTTTC. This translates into CASSAAGAGANVLTF.

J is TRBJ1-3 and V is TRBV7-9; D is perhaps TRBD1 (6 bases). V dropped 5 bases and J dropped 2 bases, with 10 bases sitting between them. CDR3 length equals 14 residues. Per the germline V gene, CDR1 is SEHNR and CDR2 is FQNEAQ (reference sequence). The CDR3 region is CASSKKGAGNTIYF. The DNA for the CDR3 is TGTGCCAGCAGCAAAAAGGGGGCTGGAAACACCATATATTTT.

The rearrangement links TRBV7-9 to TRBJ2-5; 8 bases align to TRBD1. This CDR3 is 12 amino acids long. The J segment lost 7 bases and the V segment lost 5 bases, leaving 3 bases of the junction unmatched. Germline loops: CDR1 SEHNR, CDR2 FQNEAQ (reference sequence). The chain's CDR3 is CASSHGQGTQYF. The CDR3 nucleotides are TGTGCCAGCAGCCACGGACAGGGGACCCAGTACTTC.

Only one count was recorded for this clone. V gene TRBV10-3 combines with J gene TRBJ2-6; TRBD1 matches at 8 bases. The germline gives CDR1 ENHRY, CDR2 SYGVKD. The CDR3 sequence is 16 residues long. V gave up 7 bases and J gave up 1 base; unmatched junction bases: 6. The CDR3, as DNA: TGTGCCATCACCGGACAGGGAGGTTCTGGGGCCAACGTCCTGACTTTC. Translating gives CAITGQGGSGANVLTF.

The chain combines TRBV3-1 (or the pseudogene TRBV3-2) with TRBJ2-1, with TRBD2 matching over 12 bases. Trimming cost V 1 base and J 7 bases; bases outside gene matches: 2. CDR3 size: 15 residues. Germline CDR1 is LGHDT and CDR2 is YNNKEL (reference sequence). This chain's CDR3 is CASSQALAGGNEQFF. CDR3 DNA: TGTGCCAGCAGCCAAGCACTAGCGGGAGGTAATGAGCAGTTCTTC.

In nucleotides, the CDR3 is TGCGCCAGCAGCTTCTTCGGACAGGGGGGCCACGAGCAGTACTTC. Translated, it gives CASSFFGQGGHEQYF. The rearrangement uses TRBV5-1 and TRBJ2-7; 10 nucleotides match TRBD1. The CDR3 runs 15 residues. Germline V gives CDR1 SGHRS, CDR2 YFSETQ. V lost 2 bases to trimming and J lost 5 bases; unmatched junction nucleotides: 7.

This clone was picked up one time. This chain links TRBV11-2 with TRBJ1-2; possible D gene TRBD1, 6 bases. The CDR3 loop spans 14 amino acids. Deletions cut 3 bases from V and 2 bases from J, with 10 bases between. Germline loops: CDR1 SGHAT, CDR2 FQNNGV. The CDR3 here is CASSFRGPNYGYTF. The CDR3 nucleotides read TGTGCCAGCAGCTTCAGGGGTCCCAACTATGGCTACACCTTC.

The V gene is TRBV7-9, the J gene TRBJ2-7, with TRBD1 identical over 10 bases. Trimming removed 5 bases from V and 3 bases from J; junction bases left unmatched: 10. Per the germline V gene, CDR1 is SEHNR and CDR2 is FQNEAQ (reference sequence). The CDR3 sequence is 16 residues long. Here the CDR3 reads CASSAVSGTGDYEQYF. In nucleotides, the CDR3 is TGTGCCAGCAGCGCGGTATCCGGGACAGGGGACTACGAGCAGTACTTC.